This record looks at one T cell receptor beta chain sequence and its context. J gave up 0 bases and V 4 bases, and 5 bases lay outside the gene matches. The CDR3 totals 15 residues. Germline CDR1 and CDR2: SGHRS and YFSETQ. Using immunoSEQ multiplex PCR, the repertoire was profiled, and TCRdb retains in-frame clones only, with some absent. This sample has roughly 200,000 clones, with roughly 80% found just once. This sample was taken from a study of blood T cell repertoires in COVID-19. Across the whole study: The origin of the acute and convalescent COVID-19 samples was the United States, Italy and Spain.

The chain joins TRBV5-1 to TRBJ2-7, with TRBD2 matching 9 bases. The source material was peripheral blood. This receptor was taken from a man aged 45 to 65 who had recovered from COVID-19. The CDR3 DNA is TGCGCCAGCAGCCAGACTAGCGGTCTCTCCTACGAGCAGTACTTC. Its translation: CASSQTSGLSYEQYF.